This T cell receptor beta chain originates from a study of T cell responses to AZD1222 COVID-19 vaccine. Notes on the study in general: Vaccine-related CD4 TCRs covered spike, predominating at 160-218 and 743-854. It should be noted that donors were predominantly white British and more often female, and clonal diversity was possibly underestimated.

Data came from immunoSEQ multiplex PCR; TCRdb stores just in-frame clones and leaves some out. The profile shows roughly 80,000 clones, about 92% of them singletons. The germline V and J ends were trimmed by 0 bases and 2 bases, with 10 bases remaining between them. Germline loops: CDR1 SGDLS, CDR2 YYNGEE. There are 15 residues in the CDR3. Note on this clone: The antigen is unknown.

The specimen comprised peripheral blood, sampled on day 0 of AZD1222 vaccination. This chain links TRBV9 with TRBJ2-3; D might be TRBD2 (6 bases). The receptor was isolated from an adult in good health. The CDR3 is CASSVVGGDTDTQYF. The CDR3 nucleotides are TGTGCCAGCAGCGTAGTGGGCGGGGACACAGATACGCAGTATTTT. Complete variable domain (other parts from reference TRBV9 and TRBJ2-3): DSGVTQTPKHLITATGQRVTLRCSPRSGDLSVYWYQQSLDQGLQFLIQYYNGEERAKGNILERFSAQQFPDLHSELNLSSLELGDSALYFCASSVVGGDTDTQYFGPGTRLTVL.